Listed here is a single TCR beta chain. The J segment lost 3 bases and the V segment lost 0 bases, leaving 10 bases of the junction unmatched. The germline CDR1 and CDR2 sequences are MGHRA and YSYEKL. The CDR3 loop spans 18 amino acids. The PCR made use of 60 Vbeta and 13 Jbeta primers. Repertoires were generated with immunoSEQ multiplex PCR, while TCRdb's copy carries only in-frame clones and drops some. The sample shows roughly 150,000 clones, roughly three quarters of them seen only once. This specimen comes from a study of cytomegalovirus exposure and HLA in healthy donors. Specimen: PBMCs. The chain joins TRBV4-1 to TRBJ2-5; 10 nucleotides match TRBD2. The receptor was derived from a woman aged 40 to 50 in good health and CMV-seropositive. The CDR3 protein is CASSQEGRGLAGEETQYF. Written as DNA, the CDR3 is TGCGCCAGCAGCCAAGAGGGTAGGGGCCTAGCGGGGGAAGAGACCCAGTACTTC.